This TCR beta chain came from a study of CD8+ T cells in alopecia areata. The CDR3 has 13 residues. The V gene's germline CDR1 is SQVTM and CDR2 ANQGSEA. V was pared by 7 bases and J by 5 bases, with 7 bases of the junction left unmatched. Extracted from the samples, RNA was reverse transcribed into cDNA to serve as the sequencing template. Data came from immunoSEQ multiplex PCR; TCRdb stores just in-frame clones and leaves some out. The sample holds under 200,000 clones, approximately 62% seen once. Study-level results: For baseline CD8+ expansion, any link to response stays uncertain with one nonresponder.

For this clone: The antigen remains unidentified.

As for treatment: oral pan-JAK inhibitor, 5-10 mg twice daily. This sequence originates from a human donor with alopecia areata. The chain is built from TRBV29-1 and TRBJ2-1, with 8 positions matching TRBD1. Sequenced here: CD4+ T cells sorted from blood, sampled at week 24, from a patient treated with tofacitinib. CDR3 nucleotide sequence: TGCAGCGACATCCGGGACAGGAACAATGAGCAGTTCTTC. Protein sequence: CSDIRDRNNEQFF.